This entry concerns a single T cell receptor (beta chain). These data come from a study of CD8+ T cells in alopecia areata. The CDR3 extends over 11 amino acids. Per the germline V gene, CDR1 is ENHRY and CDR2 is SYGVKD. The germline V and J ends were trimmed by 6 bases and 4 bases, with 6 bases remaining between them. As the sequencing template, cDNA was produced by extracting RNA and reverse transcribing it. Method: immunoSEQ multiplex PCR; TCRdb's copy keeps in-frame clones and lacks some. The sample consists of about 180,000 clones, roughly 50% of them appearing once. Documented treatment: oral pan-JAK inhibitor, 5-10 mg twice daily.

The TCR originated in a human donor with alopecia areata. The chain uses TRBV10-3 and TRBJ2-5; unclear D gene. The source was CD8+ T cells sorted from blood, collected at week 24, from a patient treated with tofacitinib. CDR3 coding DNA: TGTGCCATCAGCGCTGGAGAGACCCAGTACTTC. It specifies CAISAGETQYF.